This TCR beta chain was captured by sequencing in a study of T-cell memory formation after mild COVID-19. Study-wide context: Largely donor-specific TCR clusters were found.

TCRdb re-called the 5' RACE reads through MiXCR, storing one row per CDR3 protein. The data hold roughly 500,000 distinct CDR3 sequences, with roughly 20% observed a single time. This TCR was recovered from an adult woman who had mild COVID-19 (a few samples of this study predate the infection). Cell type and time point are not known. Material for sequencing was PBMCs or a T cell subset sorted from them (not recorded which).

Written as DNA, the CDR3 is TGTGCCAGCAGTTACAGGCTAGCGGGAAGGTCCTACGAGCAGTACTTC. It specifies CASSYRLAGRSYEQYF. The rearrangement joins TRBV6-2 or TRBV6-3 to TRBJ2-7; 9 nucleotides agree with TRBD2. Germline-derived CDR1 and CDR2 are MNHEY and SVGEGT. The V segment lost 2 bases and the J segment 1 base; nucleotides outside the gene matches: 6. The CDR3 is 16 residues long.